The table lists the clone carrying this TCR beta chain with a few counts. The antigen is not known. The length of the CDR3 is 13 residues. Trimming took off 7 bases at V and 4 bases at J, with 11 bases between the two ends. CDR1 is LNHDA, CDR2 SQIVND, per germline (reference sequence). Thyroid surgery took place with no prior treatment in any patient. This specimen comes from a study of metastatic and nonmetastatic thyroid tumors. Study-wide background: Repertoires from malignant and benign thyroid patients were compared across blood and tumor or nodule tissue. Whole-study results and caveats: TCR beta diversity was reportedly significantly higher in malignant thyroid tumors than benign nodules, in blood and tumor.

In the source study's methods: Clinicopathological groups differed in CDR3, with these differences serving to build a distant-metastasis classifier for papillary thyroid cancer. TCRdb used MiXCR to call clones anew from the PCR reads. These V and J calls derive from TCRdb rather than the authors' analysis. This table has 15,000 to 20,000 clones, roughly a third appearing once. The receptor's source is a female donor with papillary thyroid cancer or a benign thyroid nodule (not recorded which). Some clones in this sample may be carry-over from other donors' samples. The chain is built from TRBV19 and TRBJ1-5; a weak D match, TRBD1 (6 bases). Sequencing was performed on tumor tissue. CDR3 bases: TGTGCCAGTACCAGGGGTTGGAATCAGCCCCAGCATTTT. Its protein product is CASTRGWNQPQHF.